This T cell receptor beta chain was sequenced during a study of blood T cells in healthy people across ages. A J-beta primer mix and a sample-barcoded 5' primer were used in a second PCR of about 7 to 12 cycles. TCRdb passed the 5' RACE reads through MiXCR, listing each CDR3 protein once. The sample holds 1.4 million or so distinct CDR3 sequences, roughly 43% seen once. Study results and caveats: As age increased, TCR beta diversity per million T cells fell in a roughly linear fashion.

The V gene lost 3 bases and the J gene lost 4 bases, with 14 bases spanning the gap. This CDR3 is built from 15 residues. Concerning this clonotype: Its antigen is unidentified.

The chain links TRBV12-3 or TRBV12-4 to TRBJ2-3; D remains ambiguous. This clonotype was sampled from a woman younger than 30 in good health. The sample taken for sequencing was blood. The CDR3 region has the DNA TGTGCCAGCAGTTTCAAGAACTACCGCGCAGATACGCAGTATTTT. Protein: CASSFKNYRADTQYF.